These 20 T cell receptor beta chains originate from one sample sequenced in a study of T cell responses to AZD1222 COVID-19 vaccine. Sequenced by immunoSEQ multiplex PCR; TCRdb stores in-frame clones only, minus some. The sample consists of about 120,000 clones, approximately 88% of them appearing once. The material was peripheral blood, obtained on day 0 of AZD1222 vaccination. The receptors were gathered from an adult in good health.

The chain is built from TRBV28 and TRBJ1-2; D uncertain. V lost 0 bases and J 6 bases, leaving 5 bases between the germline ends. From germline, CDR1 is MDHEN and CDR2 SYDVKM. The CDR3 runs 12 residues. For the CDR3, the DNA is TGTGCCAGCAGTTTATGGGAGGATGGCTACACCTTC. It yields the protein CASSLWEDGYTF.

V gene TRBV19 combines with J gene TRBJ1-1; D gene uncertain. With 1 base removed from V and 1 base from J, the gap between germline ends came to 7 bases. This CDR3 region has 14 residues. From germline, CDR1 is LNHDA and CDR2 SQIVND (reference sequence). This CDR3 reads CASSIGQANTEAFF. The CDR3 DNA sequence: TGTGCCAGTAGTATAGGGCAGGCGAACACTGAAGCTTTCTTT.

CDR3 nucleotide sequence: TGTGCCAGCAGCTTAGGGGGGGCGACGTTAACCGGGGAGCTGTTTTTT. As protein: CASSLGGATLTGELFF. The chain has TRBV11-1 and TRBJ2-2; tentatively, D is TRBD1 or TRBD2 (6 bases each). V was shortened by 1 base and J by 5 bases, with 14 bases between the two germline ends. The CDR3 runs to 16 residues. Germline V gene sequence: CDR1 SGHAT, CDR2 FQDESV (reference sequence).

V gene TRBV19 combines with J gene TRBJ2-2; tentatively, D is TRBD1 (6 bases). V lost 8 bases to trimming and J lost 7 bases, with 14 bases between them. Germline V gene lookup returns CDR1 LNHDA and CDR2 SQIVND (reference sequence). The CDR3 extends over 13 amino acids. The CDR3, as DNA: TGTGCCAGTGTTCCAGGGGCTAACGGGGAGCTGTTTTTT. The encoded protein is CASVPGANGELFF.

CDR3 bases: TGCGCCAGCAGGGTGTCGGGCACAGATACGCAGTATTTT. It is translated as CASRVSGTDTQYF. The chain carries TRBV5-1 and TRBJ2-3; D not certain. Deletions cut 5 bases from V and 1 base from J, with 8 bases between. Looked up from germline, CDR1 is SGHRS and CDR2 is YFSETQ. The CDR3 totals 13 residues.

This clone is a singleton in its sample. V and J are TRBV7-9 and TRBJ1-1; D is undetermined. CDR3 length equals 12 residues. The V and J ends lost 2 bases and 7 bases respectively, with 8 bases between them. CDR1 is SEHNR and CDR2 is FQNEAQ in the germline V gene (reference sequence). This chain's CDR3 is CASSLFQDEAFF. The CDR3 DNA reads TGTGCCAGCAGCTTATTTCAGGATGAAGCTTTCTTT. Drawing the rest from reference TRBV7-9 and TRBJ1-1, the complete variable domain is DTGVSQNPRHKITKRGQNVTFRCDPISEHNRLYWYRQTLGQGPEFLTYFQNEAQLEKSRLLSDRFSAERPKGSFSTLEIQRTEQGDSAMYLCASSLFQDEAFFGQGTRLTVV.

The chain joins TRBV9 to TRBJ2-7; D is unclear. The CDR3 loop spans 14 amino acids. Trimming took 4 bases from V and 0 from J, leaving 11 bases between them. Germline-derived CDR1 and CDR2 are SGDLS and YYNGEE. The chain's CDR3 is CASSPSTPSYEQYF. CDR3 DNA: TGTGCCAGCAGCCCCTCTACGCCCTCCTACGAGCAGTACTTC.

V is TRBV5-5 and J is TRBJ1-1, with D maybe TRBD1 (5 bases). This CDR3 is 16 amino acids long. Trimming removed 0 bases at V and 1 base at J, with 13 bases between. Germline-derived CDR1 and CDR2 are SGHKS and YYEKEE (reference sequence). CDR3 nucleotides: TGTGCCAGCAGCTTGGGGACACCCCTTGAGAACACTGAAGCTTTCTTT. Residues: CASSLGTPLENTEAFF.

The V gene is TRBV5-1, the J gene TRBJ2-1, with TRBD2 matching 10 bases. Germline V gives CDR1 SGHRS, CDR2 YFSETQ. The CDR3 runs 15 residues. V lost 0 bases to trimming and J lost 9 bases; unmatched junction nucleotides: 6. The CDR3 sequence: CASSLALAGGGEQFF. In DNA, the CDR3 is TGCGCCAGCAGCTTGGCGTTAGCGGGGGGCGGTGAGCAGTTCTTC.

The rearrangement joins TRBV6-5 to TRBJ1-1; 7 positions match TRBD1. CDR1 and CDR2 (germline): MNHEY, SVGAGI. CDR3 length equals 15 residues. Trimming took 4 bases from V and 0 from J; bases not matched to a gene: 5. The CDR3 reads CASSWRQGLNTEAFF. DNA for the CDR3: TGTGCCAGCAGTTGGAGACAGGGATTGAACACTGAAGCTTTCTTT.

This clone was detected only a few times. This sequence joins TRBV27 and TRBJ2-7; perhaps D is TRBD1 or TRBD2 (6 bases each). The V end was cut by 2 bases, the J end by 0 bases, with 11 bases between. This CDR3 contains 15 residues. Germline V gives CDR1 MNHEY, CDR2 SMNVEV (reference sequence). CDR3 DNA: TGTGCCAGCAGTTTAGGTGGGGGGCACTCCTACGAGCAGTACTTC. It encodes CASSLGGGHSYEQYF.

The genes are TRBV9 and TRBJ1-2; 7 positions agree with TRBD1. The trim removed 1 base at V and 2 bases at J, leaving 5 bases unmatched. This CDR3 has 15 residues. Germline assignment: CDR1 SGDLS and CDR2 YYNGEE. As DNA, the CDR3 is TGTGCCAGCAGCGTAAGAGTAGGGGGCAACTATGGCTACACCTTC. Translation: CASSVRVGGNYGYTF.

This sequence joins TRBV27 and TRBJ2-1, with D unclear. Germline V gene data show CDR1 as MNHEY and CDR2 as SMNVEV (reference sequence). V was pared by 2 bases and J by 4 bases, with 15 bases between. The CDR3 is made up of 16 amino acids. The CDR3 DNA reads TGTGCCAGCAGTTTAATCAGCGAGAGATGGTACAATGAGCAGTTCTTC. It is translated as CASSLISERWYNEQFF.

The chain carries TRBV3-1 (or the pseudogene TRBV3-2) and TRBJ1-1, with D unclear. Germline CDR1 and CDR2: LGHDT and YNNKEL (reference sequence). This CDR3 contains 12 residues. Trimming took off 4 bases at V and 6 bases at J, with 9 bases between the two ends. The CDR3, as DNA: TGTGCCAGCAGCCTCGGACCGTCTGAAGCTTTCTTT. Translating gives CASSLGPSEAFF.

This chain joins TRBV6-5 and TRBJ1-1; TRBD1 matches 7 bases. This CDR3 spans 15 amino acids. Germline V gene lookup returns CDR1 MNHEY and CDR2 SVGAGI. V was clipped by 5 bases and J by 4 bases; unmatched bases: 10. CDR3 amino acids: CASSHTLRGFTEAFF. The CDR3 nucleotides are TGTGCCAGCAGTCACACGCTCAGGGGGTTCACTGAAGCTTTCTTT.

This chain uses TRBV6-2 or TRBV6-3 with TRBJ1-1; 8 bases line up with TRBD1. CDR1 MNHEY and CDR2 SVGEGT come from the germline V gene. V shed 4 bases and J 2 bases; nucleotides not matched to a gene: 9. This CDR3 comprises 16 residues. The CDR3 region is CASSSWTGPGNTEAFF. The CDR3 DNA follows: TGTGCCAGCAGTTCGTGGACAGGGCCAGGAAACACTGAAGCTTTCTTT.

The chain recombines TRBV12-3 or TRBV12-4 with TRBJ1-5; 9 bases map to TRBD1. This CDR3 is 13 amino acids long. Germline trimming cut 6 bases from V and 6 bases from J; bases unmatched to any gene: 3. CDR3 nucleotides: TGTGCCAGCAGCCGGGACAGGGCTCAGCCCCAGCATTTT. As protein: CASSRDRAQPQHF.

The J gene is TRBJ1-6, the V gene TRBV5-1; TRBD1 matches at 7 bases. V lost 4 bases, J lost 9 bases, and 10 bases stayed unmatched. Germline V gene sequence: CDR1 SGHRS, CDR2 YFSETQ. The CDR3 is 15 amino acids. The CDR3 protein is CASSGNTGVGSPLHF. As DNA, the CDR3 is TGCGCCAGCAGCGGCAACACAGGGGTGGGTTCACCCCTCCACTTT.

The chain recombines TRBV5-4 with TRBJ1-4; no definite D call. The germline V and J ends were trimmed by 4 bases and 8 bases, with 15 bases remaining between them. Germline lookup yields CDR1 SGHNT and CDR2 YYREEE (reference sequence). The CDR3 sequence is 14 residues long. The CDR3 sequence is CASSPPPPSEKLFF. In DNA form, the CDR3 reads TGTGCCAGCAGCCCCCCGCCCCCGAGCGAAAAACTGTTTTTT. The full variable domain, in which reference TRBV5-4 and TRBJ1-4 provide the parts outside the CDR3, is ETGVTQSPTHLIKTRGQQVTLRCSSQSGHNTVSWYQQALGQGPQFIFQYYREEENGRGNFPPRFSGLQFPNYSSELNVNALELDDSALYLCASSPPPPSEKLFFGSGTQLSVL.

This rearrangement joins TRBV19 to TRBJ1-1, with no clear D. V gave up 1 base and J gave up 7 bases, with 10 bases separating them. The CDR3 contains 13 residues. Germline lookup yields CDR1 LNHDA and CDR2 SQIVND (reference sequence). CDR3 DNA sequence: TGTGCCAGTAGTATAGGCAAGGAGATTGAAGCTTTCTTT. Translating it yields CASSIGKEIEAFF.